The clone carrying this T cell receptor beta chain appeared once. This specimen belongs to a study of blood T cell repertoires in COVID-19. There are 15 residues in the CDR3. Per the germline V gene, CDR1 is SGHAT and CDR2 is FQNNGV. Trimming left V 3 bases short and J 3 bases short, with 15 bases between. TCRdb keeps only in-frame clones here, not all; method: immunoSEQ multiplex PCR. The table records roughly 47,000 clones, about 87% of them present only once. The sample consisted of peripheral blood. The chain carries TRBV11-2 and TRBJ2-7; tentatively, D is TRBD1 (6 bases). The TCR was taken from a man aged 50-59 years with acute or convalescent COVID-19. The CDR3 coding sequence is TGTGCCAGCAGCTTCCACTGGCTAGGGGGCTACGAGCAGTACTTC. Its translation is CASSFHWLGGYEQYF.